This TCR beta chain was recovered during a study of T cell changes during pregnancy in multiple sclerosis. Sequencing used immunoSEQ multiplex PCR; TCRdb keeps in-frame clones, though not all of them. Of about 47,000 clones in the sample, 75% to 90% were seen once. Source: CD8+ T cells from peripheral blood mononuclear cells, taken in the second trimester of pregnancy. This TCR came from a female donor with multiple sclerosis, enrolled in a pregnancy study.

The CDR3: CASSRTGGSYGYTF. The CDR3 DNA sequence: TGTGCCAGCAGCCGCACCGGGGGGTCCTATGGCTACACCTTC. This chain joins TRBV7-3 and TRBJ1-2; tentatively, D is TRBD1 (5 bases). V lost 5 bases to trimming and J lost 4 bases, with 14 bases between them. The CDR3 length is 14 residues. The germline V gene has CDR1 SGHTA and CDR2 FQGTGA.